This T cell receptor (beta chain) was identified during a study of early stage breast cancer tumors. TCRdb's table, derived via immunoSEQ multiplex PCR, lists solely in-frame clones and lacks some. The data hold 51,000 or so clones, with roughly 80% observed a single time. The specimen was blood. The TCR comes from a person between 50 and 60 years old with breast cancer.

In DNA form, the CDR3 reads TGTGCCAGCAGCTTGGGGCTCGGCAGGGATGACACCATATATTTT. This encodes CASSLGLGRDDTIYF. The chain has TRBV7-2 and TRBJ1-3; a weak D match, TRBD1 (5 bases). Germline V lookup: CDR1 SGHTA, CDR2 FQGNSA. The V end lost 3 bases, the J end lost 8 bases, and 17 bases lay between the germline ends. The length of the CDR3 is 15 residues.